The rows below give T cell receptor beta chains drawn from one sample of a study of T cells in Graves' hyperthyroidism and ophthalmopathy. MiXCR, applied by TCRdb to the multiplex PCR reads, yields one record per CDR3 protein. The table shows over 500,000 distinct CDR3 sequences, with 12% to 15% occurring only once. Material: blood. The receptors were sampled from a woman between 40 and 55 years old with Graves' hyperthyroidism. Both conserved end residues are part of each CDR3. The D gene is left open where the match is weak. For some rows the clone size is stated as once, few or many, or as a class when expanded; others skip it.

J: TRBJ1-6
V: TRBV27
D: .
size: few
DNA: TGTGCCAGCGGCCCGGACACAAGCTCCTATAATTCACCCCTCCACTTT
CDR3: CASGPDTSSYNSPLHF

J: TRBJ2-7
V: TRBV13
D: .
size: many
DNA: TGTGCCAGCAGCTCCCTTTTGGGAGGGGGCTCCTACGAGCAGTACTTC
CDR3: CASSSLLGGGSYEQYF

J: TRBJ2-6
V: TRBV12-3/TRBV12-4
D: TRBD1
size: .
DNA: TGTGCCAGCAGTGGAACAGGGGTCGGGGCCAACGTCCTGACTTTC
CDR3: CASSGTGVGANVLTF

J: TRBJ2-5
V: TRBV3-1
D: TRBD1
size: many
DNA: TGTGCCAGCAGCGCACAGGGGAGAAAGACCCAGTACTTC
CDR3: CASSAQGRKTQYF

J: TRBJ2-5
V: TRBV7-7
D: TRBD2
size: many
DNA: TGTGCTAGCAGCTTAGCTCTAGCGGGAAGAGGGGAGACCCAGTACTTC
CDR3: CASSLALAGRGETQYF

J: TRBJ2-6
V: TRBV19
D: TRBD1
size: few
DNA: TGTGCCAGTAGTATTGACAGGGCCGGGGCCAACGTCCTGACTTTC
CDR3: CASSIDRAGANVLTF

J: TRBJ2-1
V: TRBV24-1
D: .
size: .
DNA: TGTGCCACCAGTGATTTGAGTAGAGGGAATGAGCAGTTCTTC
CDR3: CATSDLSRGNEQFF

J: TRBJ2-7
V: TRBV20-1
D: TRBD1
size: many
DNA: TGCAGTGCATCGGACAGGGGAACCTACGAGCAGTACTTC
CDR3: CSASDRGTYEQYF

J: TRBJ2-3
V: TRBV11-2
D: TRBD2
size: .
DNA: TGTGCCAGCAGCGTTCCGGGACTAGTTACGAATACGCAGTATTTT
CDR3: CASSVPGLVTNTQYF

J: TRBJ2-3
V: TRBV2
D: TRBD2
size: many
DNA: TGTGCCAGCAGTGAAGTCGGAGCGGGGCCCCACACAGATACGCAGTATTTT
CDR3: CASSEVGAGPHTDTQYF

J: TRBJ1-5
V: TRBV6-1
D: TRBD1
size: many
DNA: TGTGCCAGCAGTACCGACAGGGAATCTAATCAGCCCCAGCATTTT
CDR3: CASSTDRESNQPQHF

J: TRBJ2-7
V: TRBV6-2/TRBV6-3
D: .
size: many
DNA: TGTGCCAGCAGTGTACAGGGAACCTACGAGCAGTACTTC
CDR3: CASSVQGTYEQYF

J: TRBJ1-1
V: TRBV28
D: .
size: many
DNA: TGTGCCAGCAGTTTAGGGGAGCAGGCACTCTTT
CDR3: CASSLGEQALF

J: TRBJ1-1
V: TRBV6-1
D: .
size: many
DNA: TGTGCCAGCAGGGGTTTTGTGAACACTGAAGCTTTCTTT
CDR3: CASRGFVNTEAFF

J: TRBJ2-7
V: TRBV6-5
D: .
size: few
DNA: TGTGCCAGCAGTTACTCCGGCGGTCCCTCCTACGAGCAGTACTTC
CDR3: CASSYSGGPSYEQYF

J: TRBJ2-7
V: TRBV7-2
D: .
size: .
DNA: TGTGCCAGCAGCTCCGCCTTAGGGTTAGGTGACCCCTACGAGCAGTACTTC
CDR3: CASSSALGLGDPYEQYF

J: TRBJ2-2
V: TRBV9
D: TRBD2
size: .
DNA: TGTGCCAGCAGCGTTTCGGGGGGTACCACCGGGGAGCTGTTTTTT
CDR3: CASSVSGGTTGELFF

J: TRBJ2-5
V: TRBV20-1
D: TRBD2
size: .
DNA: TGCAGTGCAAGGACTAGCGGGTTTGGAGAGACCCAGTACTTC
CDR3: CSARTSGFGETQYF

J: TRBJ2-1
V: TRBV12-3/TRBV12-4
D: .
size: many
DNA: TGTGCCAGCAGTTTCTCTCCTGAGCAGTTCTTC
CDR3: CASSFSPEQFF

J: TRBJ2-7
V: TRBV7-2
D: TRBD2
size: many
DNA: TGTGCCAGCAGCTTAGGCGGGAGGGCCATGTACGAGCAGTACTTC
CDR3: CASSLGGRAMYEQYF

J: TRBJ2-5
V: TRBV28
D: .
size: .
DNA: TGTGCCAGCAGTCCCCTGTTGGGGGAGACCCAGCACTTC
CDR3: CASSPLLGETQHF

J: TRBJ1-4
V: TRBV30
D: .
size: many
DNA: TGTGCCTGGAGTTGGGGGGACCGGACTAATGAAAAACTGTTTTTT
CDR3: CAWSWGDRTNEKLFF

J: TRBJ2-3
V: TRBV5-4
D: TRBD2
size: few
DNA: TGTGCCAGCGCCGGGACTAGCGGGAGTAAAACAGATACGCAGTATTTT
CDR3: CASAGTSGSKTDTQYF

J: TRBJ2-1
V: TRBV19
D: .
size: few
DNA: TGTGCCAGTACCCCCCCGGGGGCAGGGTACCATGAGCAGTTCTTC
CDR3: CASTPPGAGYHEQFF

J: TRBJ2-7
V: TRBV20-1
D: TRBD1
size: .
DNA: TGCAGTGCTAGGGGGACAGATTCCTACGAGCAGTACTTC
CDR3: CSARGTDSYEQYF

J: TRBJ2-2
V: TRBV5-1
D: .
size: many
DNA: TGCGCCAGCAGCTTGGACTTTGGCGGGGAGCTGTTTTTT
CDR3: CASSLDFGGELFF

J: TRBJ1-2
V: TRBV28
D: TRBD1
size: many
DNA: TGTGCCAGCAGTTCCCCGGACAGGGCAAGGGGCTACACCTTC
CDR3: CASSSPDRARGYTF

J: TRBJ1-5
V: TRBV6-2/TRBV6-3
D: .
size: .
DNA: TGTGCCAGCAGTGAATATAATAGCAATCAGCCCCAGCATTTT
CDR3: CASSEYNSNQPQHF

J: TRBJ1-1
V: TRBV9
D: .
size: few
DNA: TGTGCCAGCAGCGTAGAGCCGAACACTGAAGCTTTCTTT
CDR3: CASSVEPNTEAFF

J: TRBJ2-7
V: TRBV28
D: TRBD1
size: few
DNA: TGTGCCAGCAAACCGGGACAGGGGGCCTACGAGCAGTACTTC
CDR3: CASKPGQGAYEQYF

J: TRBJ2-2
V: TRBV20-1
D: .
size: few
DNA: TGCAGTGCTAAGATGGCCGCGGCTACCGGGGAGCTGTTTTTT
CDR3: CSAKMAAATGELFF